This T cell receptor beta chain derives from a study of blood T cells in healthy people across ages. This clonotype showed up many times. Per germline, CDR1 DFQATT and CDR2 SNEGSKA (reference sequence). The CDR3 spans 13 residues. V lost 0 bases and J lost 6, with 11 bases in between. Through a sample-barcoded 5' primer and a J-beta primer mix, a second PCR was run for roughly 6 to 11 cycles. Each CDR3 protein is one row after TCRdb ran MiXCR on the 5' RACE reads. The repertoire consists of some 1,500,000 distinct CDR3 sequences, with roughly two fifths occurring once and the leading ten covering approximately 4%. The authors isolated at least 7 million PBMCs per sample.

This TCR derives from a woman under 30 in good health. The sequencing sample was made of blood. The chain uses TRBV20-1 and TRBJ2-5, with a tentative D call TRBD2 (5 bases). In DNA, the CDR3 is TGCAGTGCTAGAGATCCGGGGAAACAGACCCAGTACTTC. Encoded protein: CSARDPGKQTQYF.